The 24 T cell receptor beta chains in this list originate from one sample, sequenced in a study of T-cell memory formation after mild COVID-19. MiXCR was run by TCRdb on the 5' RACE reads, yielding one entry per CDR3 protein. The sample records 200,000 to 300,000 distinct CDR3 sequences, 8% to 10% being singletons. Sample: PBMCs or a T cell subset sorted from them (not recorded which). Source of these receptors: a man aged 18 to 30 who had mild COVID-19 (a few samples of this study predate the infection). Cell type and time point are not known.

This clonotype turned up a few times. The genes are TRBV20-1 and TRBJ1-2, with D uncertain. The V gene's germline CDR1 is DFQATT and CDR2 SNEGSKA (reference sequence). Trimming pared 3 bases from V and 2 bases from J, leaving 10 bases between. The CDR3 length is 13 residues. CDR3 sequence (DNA): TGCAGTGCTAGTAGTCTGGGGAACTATGGCTACACCTTC. Protein product: CSASSLGNYGYTF.

In its sample, this clonotype was seen many times. The CDR3 region is CASRLTGEAFF. The DNA for the CDR3 is TGTGCCAGCAGACTTACAGGGGAAGCTTTCTTT. The chain links TRBV12-3 or TRBV12-4 to TRBJ1-1; TRBD1 is a possible D gene (6 bases). The CDR3 has 11 amino acids. Trimming stripped 6 bases from V and 8 bases from J, with 10 bases between.

This clonotype was observed a few times. The V and J genes are TRBV6-2 or TRBV6-3 and TRBJ2-4, with 8 bases lining up with TRBD1. The germline gives CDR1 MNHEY, CDR2 SVGEGT. V lost 7 bases, J lost 1 base, and 15 bases stayed unmatched. This CDR3 contains 18 residues. CDR3 DNA sequence: TGTGCCAGCACCTCGGACAGGGATCTGGATAAGGCCAAAAACATTCAGTACTTC. This sequence encodes CASTSDRDLDKAKNIQYF.

This clonotype was counted only a few times. The chain couples TRBV5-4 to TRBJ2-5, with 11 bases identical to TRBD2. The V gene's germline CDR1 is SGHNT and CDR2 YYREEE (reference sequence). CDR3 length: 17 residues. The V gene end was trimmed by 5 bases and the J gene end by 1 base; junction bases not matched to a gene: 10. As DNA, the CDR3 is TGTGCCAGCAGTTTACCCCATAGCGGGGGGGGCCAAGAGACCCAGTACTTC. Its translation: CASSLPHSGGGQETQYF. Full variable domain (missing parts from reference TRBV5-4 and TRBJ2-5): ETGVTQSPTHLIKTRGQQVTLRCSSQSGHNTVSWYQQALGQGPQFIFQYYREEENGRGNFPPRFSGLQFPNYSSELNVNALELDDSALYLCASSLPHSGGGQETQYFGPGTRLLVL.

This clonotype was detected only a few times. The V gene is TRBV5-1, the J gene TRBJ2-3; TRBD1 agrees at 8 bases. Looked up from germline, CDR1 is SGHRS and CDR2 is YFSETQ. V dropped 0 bases and J dropped 4; count of bases not matched to a gene: 4. The CDR3 contains 15 residues. The CDR3 protein is CASSLVDRVPDTQYF. In DNA form, the CDR3 reads TGCGCCAGCAGCTTGGTGGACAGGGTGCCAGATACGCAGTATTTT.

This clonotype was seen at least ten times. This chain uses TRBV15 with TRBJ2-7, with TRBD1 matching 7 bases. Trimming took 8 bases from V and 2 from J; bases not matched to a gene: 6. Germline lookup yields CDR1 LNHNV and CDR2 YYDKDF (reference sequence). The CDR3 consists of 13 residues. This CDR3 reads CATSGTVTYEQYF. CDR3 nucleotide sequence: TGTGCCACCTCCGGGACAGTAACCTACGAGCAGTACTTC.

The sample holds a few counts of this clonotype. The V and J genes are TRBV7-8 and TRBJ1-2; 7 bases are a match to TRBD1. The CDR3 has 14 residues. Looked up from germline, CDR1 is SGHVS and CDR2 is FQNEAQ. The V segment lost 5 bases and the J segment 6 bases; nucleotides outside the gene matches: 9. The CDR3, as DNA: TGTGCCAGCAGCCCTCGGACAGGAAGGCATGGCTACACCTTC. It translates to CASSPRTGRHGYTF.

This clonotype was detected ten times or more. V usage is TRBV6-5 and J usage is TRBJ2-5, with 8 bases matching TRBD1. This CDR3 is built from 14 residues. V lost 4 bases to trimming and J lost 5 bases; unmatched junction nucleotides: 6. Germline CDR1 MNHEY, CDR2 SVGAGI. CDR3 bases: TGTGCCAGCAGTTCCAGGGGGCTGGAGGAGACCCAGTACTTC. This gives the protein CASSSRGLEETQYF.

The genes are TRBV7-2 and TRBJ2-5; a possible D gene is TRBD1 (6 bases). Germline CDR1 reads SGHTA; CDR2 reads FQGNSA. This CDR3 has 12 residues. Trimming removed 3 bases at V and 8 bases at J, with 10 bases between. This CDR3 reads CASSFHRDTQYF. Written as DNA, the CDR3 is TGTGCCAGCAGCTTTCACAGGGATACCCAGTACTTC.

The chain employs TRBV6-2 or TRBV6-3 and TRBJ1-5; no clear D gene. Germline V lookup: CDR1 MNHEY, CDR2 SVGEGT. This CDR3 has 14 residues. V was cut by 2 bases and J by 3 bases, with 8 bases left in between. CDR3 sequence reads: CASSYGSNNQPQHF. The CDR3 nucleotides read TGTGCCAGCAGTTACGGTAGCAACAATCAGCCCCAGCATTTT.

The CDR3 spells CATSRGTSGGADTQYF. In nucleotides, the CDR3 is TGTGCCACCAGCAGGGGGACTAGCGGGGGCGCAGATACGCAGTATTTT. The chain links TRBV15 to TRBJ2-3, with TRBD2 matching 14 bases. CDR1 is LNHNV and CDR2 is YYDKDF in the germline V gene (reference sequence). The CDR3 is made up of 16 amino acids. The ends lost 3 bases at V and 4 bases at J; junction bases unmatched: 3.

The rearrangement uses TRBV5-4 and TRBJ1-6, with D unresolved. CDR1 SGHNT and CDR2 YYREEE come from the germline V gene (reference sequence). The V end lost 1 base, the J end lost 8 bases, and 7 bases lay between the germline ends. CDR3 length equals 13 residues. The CDR3 bases are TGTGCCAGCAGCTTGATTCCAGATTCACCCCTCCACTTT. It translates to CASSLIPDSPLHF.

This clonotype has only a few counts. The chain carries TRBV7-9 and TRBJ2-5; either TRBD1 or TRBD2 may supply D (7 bases each). Trimming pared 5 bases from V and 2 bases from J, leaving 18 bases between. The CDR3 is made up of 16 amino acids. Germline V lookup: CDR1 SEHNR, CDR2 FQNEAQ (reference sequence). The CDR3 DNA reads as TGTGCCAGCAGCCCCTGGGGGGGGGACAGACAAGAGACCCAGTACTTC. Protein product: CASSPWGGDRQETQYF.

A few counts support this clonotype. The chain couples TRBV5-6 to TRBJ2-7; D is undetermined. Germline assignment: CDR1 SGHDT and CDR2 YYEEEE. The V gene lost 4 bases and the J gene lost 0 bases, with 11 bases spanning the gap. This CDR3 region has 14 residues. CDR3 sequence: CASSIDTYSYEQYV. DNA for the CDR3: TGTGCCAGCAGCATAGACACTTACTCCTACGAGCAGTACGTC.

The chain combines TRBV7-9 with TRBJ1-2; D uncertain. With 1 base removed from V and 10 bases from J, the gap between germline ends came to 13 bases. CDR1 and CDR2 from the germline V gene are SEHNR and FQNEAQ (reference sequence). The CDR3 is 13 amino acids. The CDR3 loop reads CASSLDSGFDYTF. The CDR3 DNA is TGTGCCAGCAGCTTAGACTCGGGATTTGACTACACCTTC.

Here the CDR3 DNA reads TGTGCCAGCAGCTGGCCTCGGAGGGGGCTGACAGATACGCAGTATTTT. Translated: CASSWPRRGLTDTQYF. V usage is TRBV7-2 and J usage is TRBJ2-3, with D perhaps matching TRBD1 (7 bases). The CDR3 spans 16 residues. Germline assignment: CDR1 SGHTA and CDR2 FQGNSA. Trimming removed 4 bases at V and 3 bases at J, with 17 bases between. Looking up the rest from reference TRBV7-2 and TRBJ2-3 gives the full variable domain: GAGVSQSPSNKVTEKGKDVELRCDPISGHTALYWYRQSLGQGLEFLIYFQGNSAPDKSGLPSDRFSAERTGGSVSTLTIQRTQQEDSAVYLCASSWPRRGLTDTQYFGPGTRLTVL.

The chain employs TRBV7-2 and TRBJ1-5; the match to TRBD1 covers 11 bases. The CDR3 spans 18 residues. V dropped 6 bases and J dropped 3; count of bases not matched to a gene: 13. Germline CDR1 is SGHTA and CDR2 is FQGNSA. The CDR3: CASSFSGTGGGNNQPQHF. The CDR3 nucleotides read TGTGCCAGCAGTTTTTCCGGGACAGGGGGTGGAAACAATCAGCCCCAGCATTTT.

The gene calls are TRBV28 and TRBJ2-5; 8 bases line up with TRBD1. Per the germline V gene, CDR1 is MDHEN and CDR2 is SYDVKM. This CDR3 has 14 amino acids. Trimming removed 5 bases from V and 2 bases from J; junction bases left unmatched: 4. The chain's CDR3 is CASSPHRGQETQYF. The DNA of the CDR3 is TGTGCCAGCAGTCCACACAGGGGGCAAGAGACCCAGTACTTC.

The chain links TRBV5-1 to TRBJ2-1; D may be TRBD2 (7 bases). CDR3 length: 16 residues. V shed 1 base and J shed 7 bases, with 18 bases lying between them. Germline V gene sequence: CDR1 SGHRS, CDR2 YFSETQ. The CDR3 nucleotides read TGCGCCAGCAGCTTGTCTGGCGGGGGCCGTCTAAATGAGCAGTTCTTC. It yields the protein CASSLSGGGRLNEQFF.

This sequence joins TRBV4-1 and TRBJ1-4; 9 bases line up with TRBD1. Trimming cost V 4 bases and J 5 bases; bases outside gene matches: 5. CDR1 is MGHRA and CDR2 is YSYEKL in the germline V gene. The CDR3 sequence is 15 residues long. Here the CDR3 DNA reads TGCGCCAGCAGCCCTGTGGACAGGGGAAATGAAAAACTGTTTTTT. This sequence encodes CASSPVDRGNEKLFF.

In DNA form, the CDR3 reads TGCGCCAGCAGCTTGGAATCTACGCGTGAAAAACTGTTTTTT. Protein: CASSLESTREKLFF. The chain uses TRBV5-1 and TRBJ1-4; no clear D gene. CDR3 size: 14 residues. Germline CDR1 and CDR2: SGHRS and YFSETQ. V was pared by 0 bases and J by 7 bases, with 10 bases between. Full variable domain (outside the CDR3, taken from reference TRBV5-1 and TRBJ1-4): KAGVTQTPRYLIKTRGQQVTLSCSPISGHRSVSWYQQTPGQGLQFLFEYFSETQRNKGNFPGRFSGRQFSNSRSEMNVSTLELGDSALYLCASSLESTREKLFFGSGTQLSVL.

The CDR3 here is CASSYSSEQFF. The CDR3 nucleotides are TGTGCCAGCAGTTACTCCTCGGAGCAGTTCTTC. The rearrangement joins TRBV6-5 to TRBJ2-1, with D unresolved. The length of the CDR3 is 11 residues. Germline lookup yields CDR1 MNHEY and CDR2 SVGAGI. Between the trimmed V and J ends, which lost 0 bases and 10 bases, there was a span of 4 bases.

Turning to this clonotype: The final CDR3 position lacks the conserved phenylalanine or tryptophan, pointing to a likely read error. This rearrangement joins TRBV5-1 to TRBJ2-7; no firm D call. The germline V and J ends were trimmed by 0 bases and 3 bases, with 13 bases remaining between them. The CDR3 loop spans 15 amino acids. Germline CDR1 is SGHRS and CDR2 is YFSETQ. CDR3 sequence (DNA): TGCGCCAGCAGCTTGGCCATACTGACGGACTACGAGCAGTACTTA. This encodes CASSLAILTDYEQYL.

The CDR3 coding sequence is TGCAGCGTTGGACCGGGGACCTACGAGCAGTACTTC. Translating it yields CSVGPGTYEQYF. The chain has TRBV29-1 and TRBJ2-7, with D perhaps TRBD2 (5 bases). From germline, CDR1 is SQVTM and CDR2 ANQGSEA. The V end lost 4 bases, the J end lost 2 bases, and 9 bases lay between the germline ends. This CDR3 has 12 residues.